This record looks at one T cell receptor beta chain sequence and its context. This clone was seen just once. Its antigen has not been determined. Base quality data are lacking; no much larger clone is found one base away. This entry belongs to a study of CD8+ T cells in alopecia areata listed by TCRdb under 2018. As for the study more broadly: Treated patients were enrolled in an open-label pilot trial of oral tofacitinib at 5 to 10 mg twice daily for moderate-to-severe alopecia areata. Tofacitinib was given for 6 to 18 months, followed by 6 months of follow-up off drug to assess delayed response and recurrence. In both human patients and the C3H/HeJ mouse model, the study applied high-throughput TCRbeta sequencing to look at T cell clonal expansion in alopecia areata. Scalp tissue and sorted CD4+ and CD8+ peripheral blood T cells from patchy and totalis/universalis alopecia areata patients and from healthy controls were covered by human TCRbeta sequencing. Biopsies were taken from tofacitinib-treated patients at baseline and at 4 and 24 weeks of treatment, and a later scalp biopsy was taken in several of the tofacitinib-treated patients. Scalp clonality was compared across normal scalp (n=4), patchy alopecia areata scalp (n=8), and alopecia totalis/universalis scalp (n=8). RNA was obtained with the PAXgene miRNA kit for fixed scalp, the miRNeasy kit for PBMCs, and the RNeasy kit for mouse skin. TCRbeta CDR3 regions were amplified by immunoSEQ multiplex PCR using 35 Vbeta forward and 13 Jbeta reverse primers. Study-wide conclusions, independent of this receptor: Unlike mouse skin, where gammadelta T cells dominate, normal human skin contains resident alphabeta T cells that get sequenced too, which complicates analysis of the scalp TCR repertoire. Compared with mice, TCR sequences shared between patients were less clear, possibly partly because of HLA diversity across the patient population. Higher clonality and more expanded CD8+ clones were observed in lesional scalp than in normal scalp, particularly in alopecia totalis/universalis, a finding suggestive of antigenic drive.

The CDR3 has 14 amino acids, counting the end cysteine and phenylalanine. The retained sequence is limited to the CDR3, 42 bases, with the frame set at the first base. CDR1 and CDR2, per the germline V gene, are SNHLY and FYNNEI. V was cut back by 7 bases and J by 3 bases, leaving a gap of 12 bases between them. Libraries were made using the immunoSEQ multiplex PCR assay. For TCR sequencing, RNA was extracted from every sample and reverse transcribed into cDNA to serve as template. SuperScript III was used to make first-strand cDNA, primed with a 2:1 mix of oligo-dT and random hexamers. Amplification bias was assessed with a synthetic immune receptor repertoire, and residual bias was removed computationally. On the study's bioinformatics: Raw reads were preprocessed for error removal, and CDR3 was defined according to IMGT conventions as running from the conserved cysteine to phenylalanine. Clonality was computed as 1 minus the Shannon entropy, with the entropy normalized by log2 of the number of productive unique TCRs. CD4 or CD8 identity of scalp clones was inferred by cross-referencing scalp TCRbeta sequences with sorted blood CD4 and CD8 repertoires. Sourced from immuneACCESS, this table was stored by TCRdb with only in-frame sequences that have V and J called. A share of the clones is absent; for the studies checked, an unresolved V gene accounts for under half, and the remainder has no known explanation. That table furnishes V, J and clone size, whereas the DNA furnished D and trimming. The sample table holds fewer than 250,000 clones, of which 57% were seen once. The ten largest clonotypes hold more than 0.4% of the sample.

Explained via the paper, the time point label denotes: baseline before oral tofacitinib. From alopecia areata patients, peripheral blood was collected along with lesional scalp punch biopsies. PBMCs were isolated by density centrifugation and stained for CD3, CD4 and CD8, after which CD4+ and CD8+ T cells were sorted on a FACSAria. The receptor was isolated from a human donor with alopecia areata. The rearrangement joined TRBV2 to TRBJ1-4; TRBD1 is a possible D gene, resting on 5 matching bases. The material sequenced was CD4+ T cells sorted from blood, taken at week 0. The nucleotide sequence reads as follows: TGTGCCAGCAATAAACAGGCGGCTAATGAAAAACTGTTTTTT. Translated, it reads CASNKQAANEKLFF.